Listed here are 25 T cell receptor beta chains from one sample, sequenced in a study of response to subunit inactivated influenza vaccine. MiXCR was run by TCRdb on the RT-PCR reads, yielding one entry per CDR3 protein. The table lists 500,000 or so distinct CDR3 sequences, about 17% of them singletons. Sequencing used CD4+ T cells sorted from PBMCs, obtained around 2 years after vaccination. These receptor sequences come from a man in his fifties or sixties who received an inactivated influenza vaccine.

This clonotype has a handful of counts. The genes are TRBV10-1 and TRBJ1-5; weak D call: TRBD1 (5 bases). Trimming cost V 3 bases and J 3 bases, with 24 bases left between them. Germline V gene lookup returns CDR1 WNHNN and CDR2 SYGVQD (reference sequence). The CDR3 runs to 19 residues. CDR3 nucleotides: TGCGCCAGCAGTGAATTTATGGAGCAGGGAGTGGGATTCAATCAGCCCCAGCATTTT. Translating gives CASSEFMEQGVGFNQPQHF.

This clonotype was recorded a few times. The CDR3 here is CASSPAKKTGTGFDEQYF. The CDR3 DNA reads TGTGCCAGCAGCCCCGCGAAAAAAACCGGGACAGGGTTTGACGAGCAGTACTTC. The chain employs TRBV6-2 or TRBV6-3 and TRBJ2-7; 9 bases agree with TRBD1. CDR1 and CDR2 (germline): MNHEY, SVGEGT. The CDR3 loop spans 18 amino acids. The junction had 20 bases not matched to a gene; V was cut back by 6 bases and J by 5 bases.

The CDR3 coding sequence is TGTGCCACCCAGCCAGCCGAGGGTACGCAGTATTTT. Protein sequence: CATQPAEGTQYF. The genes are TRBV6-5 and TRBJ2-3; D might be TRBD2 (5 bases). V lost 10 bases, J lost 8 bases, and 16 bases lay in between. This CDR3 is built from 12 residues. CDR1 MNHEY and CDR2 SVGAGI come from the germline V gene.

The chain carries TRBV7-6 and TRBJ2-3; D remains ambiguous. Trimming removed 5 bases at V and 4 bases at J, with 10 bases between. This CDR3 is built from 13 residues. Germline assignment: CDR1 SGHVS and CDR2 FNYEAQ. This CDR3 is CASSLRVSDTQYF. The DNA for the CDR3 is TGTGCCAGCAGCCTCCGGGTCTCAGATACGCAGTATTTT.

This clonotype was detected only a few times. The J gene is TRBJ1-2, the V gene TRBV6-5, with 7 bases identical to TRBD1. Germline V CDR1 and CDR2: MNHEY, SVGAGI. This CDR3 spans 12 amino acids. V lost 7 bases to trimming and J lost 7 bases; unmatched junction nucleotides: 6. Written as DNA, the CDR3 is TGTGCCAGCAAACAGGGGTTGGTTGGCTACACCTTC. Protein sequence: CASKQGLVGYTF.

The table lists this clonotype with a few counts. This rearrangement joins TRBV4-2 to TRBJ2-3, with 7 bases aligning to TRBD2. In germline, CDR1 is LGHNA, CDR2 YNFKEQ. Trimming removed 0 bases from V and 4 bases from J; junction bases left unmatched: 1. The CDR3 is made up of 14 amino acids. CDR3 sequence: CASSQDAGADTQYF. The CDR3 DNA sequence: TGTGCCAGCAGCCAAGATGCGGGAGCAGATACGCAGTATTTT.

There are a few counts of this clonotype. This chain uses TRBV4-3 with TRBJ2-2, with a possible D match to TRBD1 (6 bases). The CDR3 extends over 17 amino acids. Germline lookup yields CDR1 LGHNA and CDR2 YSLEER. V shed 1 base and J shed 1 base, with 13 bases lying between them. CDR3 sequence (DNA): TGCGCCAGCAGCCAAGTTAGGACAGCCTTGAACACCGGGGAGCTGTTTTTT. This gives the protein CASSQVRTALNTGELFF.

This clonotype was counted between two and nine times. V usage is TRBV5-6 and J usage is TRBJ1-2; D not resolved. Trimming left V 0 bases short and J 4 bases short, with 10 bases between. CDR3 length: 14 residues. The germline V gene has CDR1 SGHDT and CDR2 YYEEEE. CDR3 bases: TGTGCCAGCAGCTTGGAGTTTGAGAGCTATGGCTACACCTTC. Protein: CASSLEFESYGYTF.

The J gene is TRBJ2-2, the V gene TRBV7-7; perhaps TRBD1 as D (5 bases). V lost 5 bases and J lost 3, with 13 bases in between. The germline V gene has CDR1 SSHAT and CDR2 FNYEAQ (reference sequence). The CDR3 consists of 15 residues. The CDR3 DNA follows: TGTGCCAGCAGCCCACAGGCGTGGGACACCGGGGAGCTGTTTTTT. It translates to CASSPQAWDTGELFF.

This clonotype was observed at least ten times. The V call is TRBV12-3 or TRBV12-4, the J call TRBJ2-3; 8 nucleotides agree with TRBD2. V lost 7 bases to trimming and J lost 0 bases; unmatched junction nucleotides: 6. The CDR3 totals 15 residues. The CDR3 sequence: CASTQSGGSTDTQYF. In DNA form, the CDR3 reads TGTGCCAGCACTCAAAGCGGGGGTAGCACAGATACGCAGTATTTT.

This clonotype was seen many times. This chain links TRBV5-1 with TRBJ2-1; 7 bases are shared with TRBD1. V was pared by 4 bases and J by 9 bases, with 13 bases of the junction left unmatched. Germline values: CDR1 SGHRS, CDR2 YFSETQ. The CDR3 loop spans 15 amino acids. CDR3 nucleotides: TGCGCCAGCAGCCTTTCCGGGACAGCGGTCTCTGAGCAGTTCTTC. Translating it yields CASSLSGTAVSEQFF.

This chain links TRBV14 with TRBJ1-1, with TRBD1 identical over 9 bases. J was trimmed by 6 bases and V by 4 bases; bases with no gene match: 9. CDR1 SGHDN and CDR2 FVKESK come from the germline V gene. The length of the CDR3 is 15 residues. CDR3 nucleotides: TGTGCCAGCAGCCCTCCGGGACAGGGTAGGCCTGAAGCTTTCTTT. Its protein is CASSPPGQGRPEAFF.

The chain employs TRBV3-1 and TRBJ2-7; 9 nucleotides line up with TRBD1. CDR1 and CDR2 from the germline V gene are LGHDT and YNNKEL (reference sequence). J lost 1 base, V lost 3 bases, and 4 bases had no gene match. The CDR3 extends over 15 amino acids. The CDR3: CASSQTGQGSYEQYF. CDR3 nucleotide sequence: TGTGCCAGCAGCCAGACGGGACAGGGTTCCTACGAGCAGTACTTC.

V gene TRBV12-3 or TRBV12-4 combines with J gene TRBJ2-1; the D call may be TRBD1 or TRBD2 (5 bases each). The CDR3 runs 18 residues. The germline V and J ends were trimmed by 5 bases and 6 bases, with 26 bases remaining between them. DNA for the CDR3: TGTGCCAGCAGTGGAAGACAAATGATAATAGTGGGGACCAATGAGCAGTTCTTC. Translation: CASSGRQMIIVGTNEQFF.

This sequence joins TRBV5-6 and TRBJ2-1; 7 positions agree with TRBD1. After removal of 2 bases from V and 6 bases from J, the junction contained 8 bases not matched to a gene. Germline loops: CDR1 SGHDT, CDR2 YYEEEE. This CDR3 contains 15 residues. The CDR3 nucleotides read TGTGCCAGCAGCTTCAGGGGGTCGTTACCCAATGAGCAGTTCTTC. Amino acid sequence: CASSFRGSLPNEQFF.

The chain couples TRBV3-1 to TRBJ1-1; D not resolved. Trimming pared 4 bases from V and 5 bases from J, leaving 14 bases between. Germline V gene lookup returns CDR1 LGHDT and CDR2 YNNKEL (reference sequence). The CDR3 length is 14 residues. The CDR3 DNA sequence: TGTGCCAGCAGCCTAACAAGATCGGGGACTGAAGCTTTCTTT. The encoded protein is CASSLTRSGTEAFF.

The CDR3 DNA reads as TGTGCCAGCAGCGGGGGGACTAGCGGGAGGGCCAATGAGCAGTTCTTC. This encodes CASSGGTSGRANEQFF. The V gene is TRBV9, the J gene TRBJ2-1; 16 nucleotides line up with TRBD2. The CDR3 is 16 residues long. The germline CDR1 and CDR2 sequences are SGDLS and YYNGEE. After removal of 3 bases from V and 6 bases from J, the junction contained 3 bases not matched to a gene.

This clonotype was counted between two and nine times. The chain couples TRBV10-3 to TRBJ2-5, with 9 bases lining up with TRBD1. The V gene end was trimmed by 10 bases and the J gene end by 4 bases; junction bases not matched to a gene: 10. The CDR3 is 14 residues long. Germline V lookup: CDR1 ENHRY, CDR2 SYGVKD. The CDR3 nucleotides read TGTGCCACCCGGCGGGACAGGGATTTAGAGACCCAGTACTTC. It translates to CATRRDRDLETQYF.

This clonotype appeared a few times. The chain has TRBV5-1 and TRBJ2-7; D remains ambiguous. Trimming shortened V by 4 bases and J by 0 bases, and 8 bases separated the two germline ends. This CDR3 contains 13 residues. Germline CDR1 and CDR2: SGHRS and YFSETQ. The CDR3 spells CASSGDNSYEQYF. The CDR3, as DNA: TGCGCCAGCAGCGGCGACAACTCCTACGAGCAGTACTTC.

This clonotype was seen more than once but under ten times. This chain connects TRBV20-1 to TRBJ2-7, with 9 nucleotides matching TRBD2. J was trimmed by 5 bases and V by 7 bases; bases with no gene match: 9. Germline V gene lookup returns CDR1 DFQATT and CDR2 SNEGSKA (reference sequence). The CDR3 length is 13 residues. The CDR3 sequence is CSEIAGEGNEQYF. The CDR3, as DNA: TGCAGTGAAATAGCGGGAGAGGGTAACGAGCAGTACTTC.

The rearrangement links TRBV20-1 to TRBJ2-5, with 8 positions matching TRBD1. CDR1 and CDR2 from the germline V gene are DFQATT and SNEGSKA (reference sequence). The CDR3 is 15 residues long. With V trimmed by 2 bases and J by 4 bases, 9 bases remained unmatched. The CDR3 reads CSARPDRVHGETQYF. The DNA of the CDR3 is TGCAGTGCTAGACCGGACAGGGTTCATGGAGAGACCCAGTACTTC.

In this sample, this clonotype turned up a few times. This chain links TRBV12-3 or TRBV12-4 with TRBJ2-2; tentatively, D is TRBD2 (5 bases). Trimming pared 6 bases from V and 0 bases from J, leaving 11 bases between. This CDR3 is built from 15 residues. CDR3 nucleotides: TGTGCCAGCAGGCCCAGCGGAGCGAACACCGGGGAGCTGTTTTTT. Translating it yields CASRPSGANTGELFF.

CDR3 nucleotides: TGTGCCAGCAGCCTCGTAGGGGGCTACACCTTC. Amino acids: CASSLVGGYTF. The J gene is TRBJ1-2, the V gene TRBV5-6; D unclear. The ends were cut back, 4 bases at V and 8 bases at J, with 9 bases in the middle. The germline V gene has CDR1 SGHDT and CDR2 YYEEEE. The CDR3 consists of 11 residues. Based on the CDR3 plus reference TRBV5-6 and TRBJ1-2, the full variable domain is DAGVTQSPTHLIKTRGQQVTLRCSPKSGHDTVSWYQQALGQGPQFIFQYYEEEERQRGNFPDRFSGHQFPNYSSELNVNALLLGDSALYLCASSLVGGYTFGSGTRLTVV.

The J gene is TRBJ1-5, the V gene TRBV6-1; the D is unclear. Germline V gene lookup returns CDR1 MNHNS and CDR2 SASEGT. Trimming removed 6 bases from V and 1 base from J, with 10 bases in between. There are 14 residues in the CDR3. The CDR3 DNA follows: TGTGCCAGCAGCCGACTAGACAGCAATCAGCCCCAGCATTTT. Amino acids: CASSRLDSNQPQHF.

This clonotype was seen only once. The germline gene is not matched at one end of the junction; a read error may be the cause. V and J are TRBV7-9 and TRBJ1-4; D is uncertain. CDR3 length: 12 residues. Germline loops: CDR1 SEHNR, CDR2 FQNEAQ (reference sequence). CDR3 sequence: CASSLAEEKLFF. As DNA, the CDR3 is TGTGCCAGCAGTTTAGCAGAGGAAAAACTGTTTTTT.